One T cell receptor (beta chain) is described in this entry. Its antigen is as yet unknown. The data are from a study of post-analysis software for immune sequencing data. Tagging with unique molecular identifiers was a feature of the TCR beta cDNA libraries. With about 1 to 11 million T cells as the source, roughly 0.5 million cDNA molecules resulted. TCRdb fed the PCR reads into MiXCR, producing one record per CDR3 protein. The table includes about 460,000 distinct CDR3 sequences, roughly 45% detected once. The germline V gene has CDR1 MGHRA and CDR2 YSYEKL. With 0 bases clipped from V and 0 bases from J, the junction kept 18 bases outside the gene matches. The CDR3 loop spans 22 amino acids. Study conclusions and caveats: Significantly decreased normalized Chao1 diversity was recorded for multiple sclerosis patients relative to controls. With F measure, samples from one preparation batch clustered together strongly. The study found TRBV5-6, TRBV5-1 and TRBV20-1 among four to six TRBV segments more frequent in patients than controls.

V gene TRBV4-1 combines with J gene TRBJ2-7, with TRBD2 identical over 12 bases. This clonotype originated in a girl aged 10 to 17 with multiple sclerosis. The sequenced material came from blood. CDR3 in DNA: TGCGCCAGCAGCCAAGATATGGCTAGCGGGAGGGCCAAGGCAAGCATCTCCTACGAGCAGTACTTC. This codes for CASSQDMASGRAKASISYEQYF.